This T cell receptor beta chain was sequenced for a study of blood T cell repertoires in COVID-19. V was clipped by 4 bases and J by 10 bases, with 11 bases between them. The CDR3 is made up of 12 amino acids. Germline V lookup: CDR1 SEHNR, CDR2 FQNEAQ (reference sequence). This table comes from immunoSEQ multiplex PCR, and its TCRdb copy is limited to in-frame clones, with some not included. The profile shows roughly 250,000 clones, approximately 83% of them singletons. The clonotype originates from a woman aged 40 to 50 with acute COVID-19. This chain joins TRBV7-9 and TRBJ2-1; D remains ambiguous. Sequencing input: PBMCs or T cells enriched from blood (not recorded which). In nucleotides, the CDR3 is TGTGCCAGCAGCTATAACGAGTGGGAGCAGTTCTTC. It codes for CASSYNEWEQFF.